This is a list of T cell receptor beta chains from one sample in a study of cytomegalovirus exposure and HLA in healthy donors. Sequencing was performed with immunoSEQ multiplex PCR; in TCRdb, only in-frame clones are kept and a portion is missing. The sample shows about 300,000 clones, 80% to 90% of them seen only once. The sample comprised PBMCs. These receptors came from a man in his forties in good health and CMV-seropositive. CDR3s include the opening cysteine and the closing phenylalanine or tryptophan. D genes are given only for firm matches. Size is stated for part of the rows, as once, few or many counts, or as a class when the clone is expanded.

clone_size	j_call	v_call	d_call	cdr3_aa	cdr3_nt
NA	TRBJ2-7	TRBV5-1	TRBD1	CASSRDSGSYEQYF	TGCGCCAGCAGCAGGGACAGTGGGTCCTACGAGCAGTACTTC
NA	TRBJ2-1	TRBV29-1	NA	CSAAEISYNEQFF	TGCAGCGCCGCGGAGATCTCCTACAATGAGCAGTTCTTC
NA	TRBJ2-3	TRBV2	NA	CASRQGRGAGVDTQYF	TGTGCCAGCAGGCAGGGCCGGGGGGCGGGAGTGGATACGCAGTATTTT
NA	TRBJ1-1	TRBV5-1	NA	CASSLMQGGNTEAFF	TGCGCCAGCAGCTTGATGCAGGGAGGGAACACTGAAGCTTTCTTT
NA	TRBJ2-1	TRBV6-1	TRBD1	CASSADRAPLYNEQFF	TGTGCCAGCAGTGCCGACAGGGCTCCCCTCTACAATGAGCAGTTCTTC
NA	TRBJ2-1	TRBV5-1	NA	CASSFEGASYNEQFF	TGCGCCAGCAGCTTTGAAGGGGCCTCCTACAATGAGCAGTTCTTC
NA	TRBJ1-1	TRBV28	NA	CASSFTAGTEAFF	TGTGCCAGCAGTTTTACGGCGGGTACTGAAGCTTTCTTT
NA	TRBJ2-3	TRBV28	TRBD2	CASSFPIRTSGTEDTQYF	TGTGCCAGCAGTTTTCCCATCAGGACTAGTGGGACTGAAGATACGCAGTATTTT
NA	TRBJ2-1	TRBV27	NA	CASSEGNRANEQFF	TGTGCCAGCAGTGAGGGGAACAGGGCCAATGAGCAGTTCTTC
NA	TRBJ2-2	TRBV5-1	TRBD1	CASSPGQPTPNTGELFF	TGCGCCAGCAGCCCGGGACAGCCGACGCCGAACACCGGGGAGCTGTTTTTT
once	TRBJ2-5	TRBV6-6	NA	CASSYSARGETQYF	TGTGCCAGCAGTTACTCGGCAAGAGGGGAGACCCAGTACTTC
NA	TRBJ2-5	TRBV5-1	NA	CASSFAGVETQYF	TGCGCCAGCAGCTTTGCAGGGGTGGAGACCCAGTACTTC
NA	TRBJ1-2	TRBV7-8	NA	CASSLGRQKRGYTF	TGTGCCAGCAGCTTAGGGCGGCAGAAGCGTGGCTACACCTTC
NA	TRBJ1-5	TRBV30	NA	CAWRAGRDQPQHF	TGTGCCTGGAGGGCGGGTCGGGATCAGCCCCAGCATTTT
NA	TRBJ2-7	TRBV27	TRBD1	CASSPGDRGRSEQYF	TGTGCCAGCAGTCCGGGTGACAGGGGGCGATCCGAGCAGTACTTC
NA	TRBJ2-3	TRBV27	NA	CASSSAFGRGADTQYF	TGTGCCAGCAGTTCCGCTTTTGGCAGGGGAGCAGATACGCAGTATTTT
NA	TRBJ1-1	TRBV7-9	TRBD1	CSSSLGGQGTEAFF	TGTTCCAGCAGCTTAGGAGGACAGGGCACTGAAGCTTTCTTT
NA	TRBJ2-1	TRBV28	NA	CASSIPGTSEQFF	TGTGCCAGCAGTATCCCCGGGACAAGTGAGCAGTTCTTC
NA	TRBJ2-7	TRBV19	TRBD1	CASSPMGQGAYEQYF	TGTGCCAGTAGTCCCATGGGACAGGGAGCCTACGAGCAGTACTTC
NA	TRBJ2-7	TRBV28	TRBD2	CASRKGSGVQNEQYF	TGTGCCAGCAGAAAGGGTAGCGGGGTCCAAAACGAGCAGTACTTC
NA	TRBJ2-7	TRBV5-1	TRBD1	CASSFTTGTGYAAGAYEQYF	TGCGCCAGCAGTTTCACGACCGGGACAGGGTACGCTGCTGGGGCCTACGAGCAGTACTTC
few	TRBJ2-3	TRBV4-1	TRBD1	CASSQVTGQDTDTQYF	TGCGCCAGCAGCCAAGTGACAGGGCAGGACACAGATACGCAGTATTTT
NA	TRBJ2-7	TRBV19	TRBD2	CASSIGGGTASYEQYF	TGTGCCAGTAGTATTGGGGGGGGGACGGCCTCCTACGAGCAGTACTTC
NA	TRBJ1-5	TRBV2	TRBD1	CASSVEQGAVQPQHF	TGTGCCAGCAGTGTGGAACAGGGGGCTGTTCAGCCCCAGCATTTT
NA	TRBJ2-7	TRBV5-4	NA	CASSSPDRSSPYEQYF	TGTGCCAGCAGCTCCCCCGACAGGTCGAGTCCCTACGAGCAGTACTTC
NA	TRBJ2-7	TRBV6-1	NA	CASNGGQREQYF	TGTGCCAGCAATGGAGGGCAACGCGAGCAGTACTTC
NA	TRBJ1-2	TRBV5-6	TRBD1	CASSSGQIPTNYGYTF	TGTGCCAGCAGCTCGGGACAGATTCCAACTAACTATGGCTACACCTTC
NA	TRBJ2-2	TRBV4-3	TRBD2	CASSVAFTSGPPNTGELFF	TGCGCCAGCAGCGTGGCTTTTACTAGCGGCCCTCCGAACACCGGGGAGCTGTTTTTT
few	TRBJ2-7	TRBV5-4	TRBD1	CASSSPSTGVVGEQYF	TGTGCCAGCAGCTCACCTTCGACAGGGGTCGTCGGCGAGCAGTACTTC
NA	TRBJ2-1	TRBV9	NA	CASSPQIHSYNEQFF	TGTGCCAGCAGCCCCCAGATCCACTCCTACAATGAGCAGTTCTTC
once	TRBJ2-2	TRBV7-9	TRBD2	CSSSSLSGKGTGELFF	TGTTCCAGCAGCTCACTTAGCGGGAAAGGAACCGGGGAGCTGTTTTTT
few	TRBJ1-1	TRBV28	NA	CASNRVETEAFF	TGTGCCAGCAACAGGGTGGAGACTGAAGCTTTCTTT
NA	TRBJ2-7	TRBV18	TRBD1	CASSPSSRGPDEQYF	TGTGCCAGCTCTCCTTCGTCCAGGGGGCCTGACGAGCAGTACTTC
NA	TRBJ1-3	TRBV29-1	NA	CSASIQSSGNTIYF	TGCAGCGCCTCAATACAGAGCTCTGGAAACACCATATATTTT
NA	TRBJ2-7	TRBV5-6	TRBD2	CASSLGLAGPGLRREQYF	TGTGCCAGCAGCCTAGGACTAGCGGGTCCGGGATTAAGGCGCGAGCAGTACTTC
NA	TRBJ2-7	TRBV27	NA	CASSLLGGSYEQYF	TGTGCCAGCAGTTTATTAGGAGGTTCCTACGAGCAGTACTTC
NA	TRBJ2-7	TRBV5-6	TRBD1	CASSLDGTGEYEQYF	TGTGCCAGCAGCTTGGATGGGACAGGGGAGTACGAGCAGTACTTC
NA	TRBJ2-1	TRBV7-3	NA	CASSLGTPIANEQFF	TGTGCCAGCAGCTTGGGGACACCTATTGCGAATGAGCAGTTCTTC
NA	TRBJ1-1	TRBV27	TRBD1	CASSVPRDRGNTEAFF	TGTGCCAGCAGTGTACCTAGGGACAGGGGGAACACTGAAGCTTTCTTT
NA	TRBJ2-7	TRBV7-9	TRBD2	CASSLSGLAEYEQYF	TGTGCCAGCAGCTTATCCGGACTAGCAGAATACGAGCAGTACTTC
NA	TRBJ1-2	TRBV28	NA	CASSLSLGLMGYYGYTF	TGTGCCAGCAGTTTATCTTTGGGACTCATGGGGTACTATGGCTACACCTTC
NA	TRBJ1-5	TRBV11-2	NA	CASSLGGGNQPQHF	TGTGCCAGCAGCTTAGGGGGGGGCAATCAGCCCCAGCATTTT
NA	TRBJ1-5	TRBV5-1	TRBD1	CASSHGQGDQPQHF	TGCGCCAGCAGCCACGGACAGGGCGATCAGCCCCAGCATTTT
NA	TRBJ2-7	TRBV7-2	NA	CASSSSPGYYEQYF	TGTGCCAGCAGCTCAAGCCCAGGGTACTACGAGCAGTACTTC
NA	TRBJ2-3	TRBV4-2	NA	CASSQEATASTDTQYF	TGTGCCAGCAGCCAAGAAGCGACAGCGAGCACAGATACGCAGTATTTT
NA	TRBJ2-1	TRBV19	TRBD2	CASSPGLALYNEQFF	TGTGCCAGTAGTCCCGGACTAGCTCTCTACAATGAGCAGTTCTTC
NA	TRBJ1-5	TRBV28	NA	CASSLSGARNQPQHF	TGTGCCAGCAGTTTATCTGGGGCCCGCAATCAGCCCCAGCATTTT
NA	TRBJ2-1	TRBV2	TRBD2	CASSGSGGVSYNEQFF	TGTGCCAGCAGTGGTAGCGGGGGAGTTTCCTACAATGAGCAGTTCTTC
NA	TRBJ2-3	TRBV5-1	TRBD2	CASSSRLAGGPTDTQYF	TGCGCCAGCAGCTCAAGACTAGCGGGAGGTCCCACAGATACGCAGTATTTT
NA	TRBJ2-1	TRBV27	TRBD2	CASSLLTASGSIDEQFF	TGTGCCAGCAGTTTATTGACGGCTAGCGGGAGCATCGATGAGCAGTTCTTC